Following are 14 T cell receptor beta chains from one sample sequenced in a study of T cells in Graves' hyperthyroidism and ophthalmopathy. The CDR3 regions of TCR beta were amplified from RNA transcripts. Primed by the HTBI set, a first-round RT-PCR was run on the TCR CDR3. TCRdb reanalysed the multiplex PCR reads using MiXCR and keeps one entry per CDR3 protein. The sample lists a few hundred thousand distinct CDR3 sequences, roughly 18% occurring once. Sequenced input: blood. The receptors originated from a woman in her 50s with Graves' hyperthyroidism.

The chain recombines TRBV6-1 with TRBJ1-2; D ambiguous. Germline V gives CDR1 MNHNS, CDR2 SASEGT. This CDR3 contains 13 residues. The V end was cut by 2 bases, the J end by 4 bases, with 8 bases between. The CDR3 is CASSEMWGYGYTF. For the CDR3, the DNA is TGTGCCAGCAGTGAAATGTGGGGCTATGGCTACACCTTC.

This clonotype appeared many times. V and J are TRBV20-1 and TRBJ2-3, with D possibly TRBD2 on 6 matching bases. V gave up 3 bases and J gave up 8 bases, with 21 bases separating them. The CDR3 loop spans 15 amino acids. CDR1 is DFQATT and CDR2 is SNEGSKA in the germline V gene (reference sequence). The CDR3 loop is CSASARDLARGTQYF. CDR3 DNA sequence: TGCAGTGCTAGCGCTAGAGACCTAGCGAGGGGTACGCAGTATTTT.

This clonotype was seen only a few times. The chain has TRBV4-1 and TRBJ1-1, with TRBD1 matching 8 bases. The CDR3 runs 17 residues. Per germline, CDR1 MGHRA and CDR2 YSYEKL. J was trimmed by 6 bases and V by 0 bases; bases with no gene match: 12. CDR3 region: CASSQDPPGGKYPEAFF. As DNA, the CDR3 is TGCGCCAGCAGCCAAGATCCCCCAGGGGGCAAGTACCCTGAAGCTTTCTTT.

This clonotype was picked up a small number of times. The chain couples TRBV5-6 to TRBJ2-7; 14 bases fit TRBD2. The trim removed 5 bases at V and 6 bases at J, leaving 10 bases unmatched. The CDR3 is 16 amino acids. Germline V CDR1 and CDR2: SGHDT, YYEEEE. The CDR3 sequence: CASRAGTSGRISEQYF. CDR3 nucleotide sequence: TGTGCCAGCAGAGCCGGGACTAGCGGGAGAATTAGCGAGCAGTACTTC.

The V call is TRBV11-3, the J call TRBJ2-7, with no clear D. Germline V gene data show CDR1 as SGHNT and CDR2 as YENEEA. With 0 bases removed from V and 2 bases from J, the gap between germline ends came to 8 bases. CDR3 length equals 14 residues. This CDR3 reads CASSLEGGAYEQYV. The CDR3 DNA reads as TGTGCCAGCAGCTTAGAGGGCGGCGCCTACGAGCAGTACGTC.

This clonotype was picked up a small number of times. The chain carries TRBV5-4 and TRBJ2-1, with unresolved D. The CDR3 has 16 residues. Between the trimmed V and J ends, which lost 1 base and 0 bases, there was a span of 11 bases. The germline V gene has CDR1 SGHNT and CDR2 YYREEE (reference sequence). CDR3: CASSLKTPSSYNEQFF. In DNA form, the CDR3 reads TGTGCCAGCAGCTTGAAGACTCCGAGCTCCTACAATGAGCAGTTCTTC.

The gene calls are TRBV10-1 and TRBJ2-1; 8 positions agree with TRBD1. Per the germline V gene, CDR1 is WNHNN and CDR2 is SYGVQD (reference sequence). The CDR3 is 14 residues long. V dropped 6 bases and J dropped 7; count of bases not matched to a gene: 8. The CDR3 here is CASSAGGYRNEQFF. In DNA, the CDR3 is TGCGCCAGCAGCGCAGGGGGCTATCGGAATGAGCAGTTCTTC.

This clonotype was observed at least ten times. V and J are TRBV6-5 and TRBJ1-5; D is unclear. Per the germline V gene, CDR1 is MNHEY and CDR2 is SVGAGI. CDR3 length: 16 residues. The germline V and J ends were trimmed by 0 bases and 0 bases, with 9 bases remaining between them. In DNA form, the CDR3 reads TGTGCCAGCAGTTACTCAGGGCCTCATAGCAATCAGCCCCAGCATTTT. Translated, it gives CASSYSGPHSNQPQHF.

This clonotype showed up many times. V usage is TRBV20-1 and J usage is TRBJ2-1, with D perhaps assigned TRBD1 or TRBD2 (5 bases each). V lost 4 bases, J lost 11 bases, and 12 bases lay in between. Looked up from germline, CDR1 is DFQATT and CDR2 is SNEGSKA (reference sequence). There are 11 residues in the CDR3. CDR3 residues: CSATQGPQQFF. As DNA, the CDR3 is TGCAGTGCTACTCAGGGACCCCAGCAGTTCTTC.

This clonotype was observed a handful of times. The chain links TRBV6-1 to TRBJ1-6; D gene ambiguous. The germline V and J ends were trimmed by 6 bases and 5 bases, with 14 bases remaining between them. Germline V CDR1 and CDR2: MNHNS, SASEGT. The CDR3 has 15 amino acids. CDR3 protein: CASSDRRLDNSPLHF. The CDR3 nucleotides read TGTGCCAGCAGCGATAGACGGTTGGATAATTCACCCCTCCACTTT.

The table lists this clonotype with many counts. This chain connects TRBV2 to TRBJ2-3; D may correspond to TRBD1 or TRBD2 (6 bases each). This CDR3 has 13 residues. With 4 bases removed from V and 7 bases from J, the gap between germline ends came to 12 bases. CDR1 SNHLY and CDR2 FYNNEI come from the germline V gene. CDR3 region: CASSALGGHTQYF. The CDR3 region has the DNA TGTGCCAGCAGTGCCCTCGGGGGCCATACGCAGTATTTT.

The genes are TRBV2 and TRBJ2-1, with 9 bases identical to TRBD1. The CDR3 has 16 amino acids. The V segment lost 6 bases and the J segment 3 bases; nucleotides outside the gene matches: 9. Germline CDR1 and CDR2: SNHLY and FYNNEI. The CDR3, as DNA: TGTGCCAGCAGACGCCTCGGACAGGGGAACTACAATGAGCAGTTCTTC. Encoded protein: CASRRLGQGNYNEQFF.

The genes are TRBV19 and TRBJ1-2, with unresolved D. The CDR3 runs to 13 residues. Per the germline V gene, CDR1 is LNHDA and CDR2 is SQIVND (reference sequence). Trimming removed 1 base at V and 4 bases at J, with 7 bases between. The CDR3 DNA follows: TGTGCCAGTAGTATAGGAGCGACCTATGGCTACACCTTC. Its translation is CASSIGATYGYTF.

A few counts support this clonotype. The CDR3 coding sequence is TGTGCCAGCAGTAGCGGGGGTTATTACAATGAGCAGTTCTTC. This translates into CASSSGGYYNEQFF. The chain uses TRBV6-1 and TRBJ2-1; 8 bases agree with TRBD2. V was pared by 5 bases and J by 4 bases, with 4 bases of the junction left unmatched. The germline V gene encodes CDR1 MNHNS and CDR2 SASEGT. This CDR3 has 14 residues.